The TCR beta chain described here comes from a study of cytomegalovirus exposure and HLA in healthy donors. There are 16 residues in the CDR3. The germline gives CDR1 SGHRS, CDR2 YFSETQ. J was trimmed by 3 bases and V by 4 bases; bases with no gene match: 9. Study-wide results and caveats: A missense DCLRE1C variant was associated with V- and J-gene trimming of TCR beta chains in a later analysis, and an independent cohort replicated the association.

Comment on this clone: Its target is unknown.

With 60 Vbeta and 13 Jbeta primers, the PCR was carried out. Libraries were prepared by immunoSEQ multiplex PCR; TCRdb keeps only in-frame clonotypes and omits some of them. The sample has 160,000 or so clones, approximately 75% seen once; the top ten hold 2% to 2.5%. The sequenced material came from PBMCs. The chain joins TRBV5-1 to TRBJ1-1; 10 positions match TRBD1. This sequence was found in a man in his fifties in good health and CMV-seropositive. The CDR3 sequence: CASSRTGQGGDTEAFF. In nucleotides, the CDR3 is TGCGCCAGCAGCCGAACCGGACAGGGGGGAGACACTGAAGCTTTCTTT. The whole variable domain, remainder taken from reference TRBV5-1 and TRBJ1-1, is KAGVTQTPRYLIKTRGQQVTLSCSPISGHRSVSWYQQTPGQGLQFLFEYFSETQRNKGNFPGRFSGRQFSNSRSEMNVSTLELGDSALYLCASSRTGQGGDTEAFFGQGTRLTVV.